Presented here are 10 T cell receptor beta chains from one specimen sequenced in a study of molecular identifiers for immune sequencing clone quantification. From the PCR reads, TCRdb called clonotypes with MiXCR, one entry per CDR3 protein. The table has approximately 670,000 distinct CDR3 sequences, 20% seen once. Sequenced sample: naive CD8+ T cells from blood, with Jurkat cell RNA spiked in. Sample subset: FACS-sorted CD8+CD4-CCR7+CD45RA+ naive T cells. The receptors originated from a human donor in good health. Some libraries in this study had Jurkat cell RNA spiked in.

A few counts support this clonotype. The chain joins TRBV27 to TRBJ2-7; the D gene is possibly TRBD1 (6 bases). Trimming stripped 5 bases from V and 7 bases from J, with 27 bases between. Germline CDR1 reads MNHEY; CDR2 reads SMNVEV (reference sequence). This CDR3 is built from 17 residues. DNA for the CDR3: TGTGCCAGCAGTCCCATTATACCGGTGGGGGCGACTCCTGAGCAGTACTTC. Residues: CASSPIIPVGATPEQYF.

Remarks on this clonotype: A much larger clone differs by one base, so this may be a read error. The rearrangement links TRBV7-9 to TRBJ2-2, with D possibly being TRBD1 or TRBD2 (5 bases each). This CDR3 region has 16 residues. CDR1 SEHNR and CDR2 FQNEAQ come from the germline V gene (reference sequence). DNA for the CDR3: TGTGCCAGCAGCTTATTTTCTGGGACCACCACCGGGGAGCTGGTTTTT. Translation gives CASSLFSGTTTGELVF.

In its sample, this clonotype was seen many times. Compared with germline, one end of the junction differs, possibly owing to a read error. The chain carries TRBV5-4 and TRBJ1-1; D is unclear. This CDR3 spans 11 amino acids. Germline V CDR1 and CDR2: SGHNT, YYREEE (reference sequence). CDR3 sequence reads: CASSSRDPQPF. The CDR3 nucleotides read TGTGCCAGCAGCTCCCGGGATCCCCAGCCATTT. Drawing the rest from reference TRBV5-4 and TRBJ1-1, the complete variable domain is ETGVTQSPTHLIKTRGQQVTLRCSSQSGHNTVSWYQQALGQGPQFIFQYYREEENGRGNFPPRFSGLQFPNYSSELNVNALELDDSALYLCASSSRDPQPFGQGTRLTVV.

The sample holds a few counts of this clonotype. V usage is TRBV12-3 or TRBV12-4 and J usage is TRBJ1-3, with 10 bases matching TRBD1. J gave up 0 bases and V 7 bases, and 12 bases lay outside the gene matches. CDR3 length equals 18 residues. CDR3 DNA sequence: TGTGCCAGCAAATCAAGCATGGACAGGGGGATCTCTGGAAACACCATATATTTT. It encodes CASKSSMDRGISGNTIYF.

This clonotype was counted a few times. The chain combines TRBV27 with TRBJ2-3; 7 positions agree with TRBD2. The CDR3 consists of 17 residues. The V and J ends lost 5 bases and 3 bases, in that order; junction bases with no gene match: 14. Germline values: CDR1 MNHEY, CDR2 SMNVEV (reference sequence). The CDR3 loop is CASSARLAGDPTDTQYF. CDR3 nucleotides: TGTGCCAGCAGTGCCCGCCTGGCGGGAGACCCTACAGATACGCAGTATTTT.

The chain couples TRBV4-3 to TRBJ2-2; 9 nucleotides line up with TRBD1. Germline CDR1 reads LGHNA; CDR2 reads YSLEER. This CDR3 is built from 19 residues. V was clipped by 0 bases and J by 0 bases; unmatched bases: 8. CDR3 protein: CASSQDRGQGVANTGELFF. Here the CDR3 DNA reads TGCGCCAGCAGCCAAGATAGGGGACAGGGCGTCGCGAACACCGGGGAGCTGTTTTTT.

The chain recombines TRBV6-2 or TRBV6-3 with TRBJ2-7; TRBD1 aligns across 8 bases. The CDR3 contains 14 residues. V was clipped by 6 bases and J by 2 bases; unmatched bases: 6. In germline, CDR1 is MNHEY, CDR2 SVGEGT. The CDR3: CASRLQGDTYEQYF. CDR3 DNA: TGTGCCAGCAGACTACAGGGGGATACCTACGAGCAGTACTTC.

J is TRBJ2-1 and V is TRBV6-2 or TRBV6-3, with 7 bases lining up with TRBD1. The CDR3 covers 15 residues. CDR1 MNHEY and CDR2 SVGEGT come from the germline V gene. V was pared by 6 bases and J by 2 bases, with 7 bases of the junction left unmatched. The CDR3 region is CASSLTGATYNEQFF. CDR3 in DNA: TGTGCCAGCAGCCTCACAGGGGCCACCTACAATGAGCAGTTCTTC.

This clonotype was seen repeatedly, ten times or more. The gene calls are TRBV29-1 and TRBJ1-1; D gene unclear. The germline V gene has CDR1 SQVTM and CDR2 ANQGSEA. Trimming took 3 bases from V and 3 from J, leaving 5 bases between them. CDR3 length: 11 residues. CDR3 DNA sequence: TGCAGCGTTGAGATAGACACTGAAGCTTTCTTT. It yields the protein CSVEIDTEAFF.

This clonotype occurred many times. The rearrangement uses TRBV27 and TRBJ1-5; D remains ambiguous. V dropped 6 bases and J dropped 6 bases, with 12 bases sitting between them. The CDR3 is 13 residues long. Germline values: CDR1 MNHEY, CDR2 SMNVEV (reference sequence). The CDR3 nucleotides read TGTGCCAGCAGCTGGGTCTATGGTCAGCCCCAGCATTTT. Its protein is CASSWVYGQPQHF.